These T cell receptor beta chains were read from a single sample in a study of T cells in tuberculosis. The method was immunoSEQ multiplex PCR; TCRdb's version includes in-frame clones alone and lacks a portion of them. The table lists approximately 58,000 clones, roughly 86% of them singletons. Sequencing used CD1b-GMM tetramer-negative cells sorted from PBMCs. The receptors stem from an adult woman with latent tuberculosis. The CDR3 runs from the conserved cysteine through the conserved F or W.

CASSMRGQGNQPQHF,TRBJ1-5,TRBV7-9
CASGIQGIYGYTF,TRBJ1-2,TRBV19
CASSPLAGEGEQYF,TRBJ2-7,TRBV7-2
CASSIASGRWYEQYF,TRBJ2-7,TRBV19
CASSEQGRGGYTF,TRBJ1-2,TRBV5-6
CASRRDRSSYEQYF,TRBJ2-7,TRBV28
CASTGQGEKEAFF,TRBJ1-1,TRBV11-2
CASSRTTGDYNSPLHF,TRBJ1-6,TRBV14
CASSPPLTGWNEQYF,TRBJ2-7,TRBV18
CASSYLGQTTEAFF,TRBJ1-1,TRBV6-6